Following are 23 T cell receptor beta chains from one sample sequenced in a study of shared clonotypes between healthy human individuals. Naive CD8 cells, CD45RO-negative and positively selected for CCR7, excluded terminally differentiated effector memory CD45RA+ cells. This table comes from immunoSEQ multiplex PCR, and its TCRdb copy is limited to in-frame clones, with some not included. The repertoire holds roughly 850,000 clones, about 96% seen once, with around 0.25% in the top ten. Material for sequencing was naive CD8+ T cells sorted from blood. The receptors originated from a man aged 30 to 45 in good health.

The J gene is TRBJ2-2, the V gene TRBV4-2, with a tentative D call TRBD2 (5 bases). This CDR3 is built from 19 residues. V was clipped by 0 bases and J by 0 bases, with 17 bases between them. CDR1 and CDR2 from the germline V gene are LGHNA and YNFKEQ. The CDR3 region is CASSQDYSIGSANTGELFF. CDR3 sequence (DNA): TGTGCCAGCAGCCAAGATTATTCGATTGGTAGCGCGAACACCGGGGAGCTGTTTTTT.

The chain joins TRBV7-6 to TRBJ2-2, with unresolved D. Germline V gene lookup returns CDR1 SGHVS and CDR2 FNYEAQ. The ends were cut back, 7 bases at V and 2 bases at J, with 8 bases in the middle. CDR3 length: 13 residues. Here the CDR3 reads CASKGSNTGELFF. CDR3 coding DNA: TGTGCCAGCAAGGGCAGTAACACCGGGGAGCTGTTTTTT.

The chain carries TRBV13 and TRBJ2-1; D is possibly TRBD1 (5 bases). There are 15 residues in the CDR3. V was pared by 5 bases and J by 8 bases, with 19 bases between. Germline V gene sequence: CDR1 PRHDT, CDR2 FYEKMQ (reference sequence). The CDR3 spells CASSPDSGRRDEQFF. CDR3 sequence (DNA): TGTGCCAGCAGCCCCGACAGTGGCCGACGGGATGAGCAGTTCTTC.

The chain carries TRBV27 and TRBJ2-1, with a tentative D call TRBD2 (5 bases). The germline V gene encodes CDR1 MNHEY and CDR2 SMNVEV (reference sequence). V shed 8 bases and J shed 3 bases, with 8 bases lying between them. CDR3 length: 12 amino acids. The CDR3 reads CASWTVYNEQFF. The CDR3 DNA sequence: TGTGCCAGCTGGACTGTCTACAATGAGCAGTTCTTC.

This sequence joins TRBV6-6 and TRBJ2-7; 13 bases map to TRBD2. The CDR3 covers 15 residues. V shed 6 bases and J 4 bases; nucleotides not matched to a gene: 6. From germline, CDR1 is MNHNY and CDR2 SVGAGI (reference sequence). The CDR3 loop is CASSSGLAGVYEQYF. Written as DNA, the CDR3 is TGTGCCAGCAGCTCCGGACTAGCGGGAGTATACGAGCAGTACTTC.

This clone was found once. The CDR3 protein is CASSPGVTRTDTQYF. DNA of the CDR3: TGCGCCAGCAGCCCCGGGGTGACGCGAACAGATACGCAGTATTTT. The rearrangement joins TRBV5-1 to TRBJ2-3; TRBD2 is a possible D gene (5 bases). Germline V gene sequence: CDR1 SGHRS, CDR2 YFSETQ. V gave up 4 bases and J gave up 3 bases, with 15 bases separating them. The CDR3 runs 15 residues.

CDR3 loop: CSVEQPPRTDTQYF. In DNA form, the CDR3 reads TGCAGCGTTGAACAGCCCCCGAGGACAGATACGCAGTATTTT. The genes are TRBV29-1 and TRBJ2-3; D gene ambiguous. Germline CDR1 is SQVTM and CDR2 is ANQGSEA. V was clipped by 2 bases and J by 3 bases, with 12 bases between them. The CDR3 extends over 14 amino acids.

J is TRBJ2-7 and V is TRBV11-2; D is perhaps TRBD1 (6 bases). Trimming cost V 5 bases and J 1 base, with 15 bases left between them. The V gene's germline CDR1 is SGHAT and CDR2 FQNNGV. The length of the CDR3 is 15 residues. In DNA, the CDR3 is TGTGCCAGCAGCCCCTTCGGGCAGGGGTCCTACGAGCAGTACTTC. This codes for CASSPFGQGSYEQYF.

The rearrangement joins TRBV6-6 to TRBJ1-1; D not resolved. The V end was cut by 6 bases, the J end by 4 bases, with 18 bases between. There are 15 residues in the CDR3. Germline-derived CDR1 and CDR2 are MNHNY and SVGAGI (reference sequence). The CDR3: CASSGTGPLGTEAFF. In DNA, the CDR3 is TGTGCCAGCAGCGGAACCGGGCCCTTGGGCACTGAAGCTTTCTTT.

This clone has more than one count but fewer than ten. The sample contains more than one DNA sequence encoding this CDR3. The chain couples TRBV27 to TRBJ1-4; D call uncertain. Between the trimmed V and J ends, which lost 6 bases and 5 bases, there was a span of 13 bases. Per germline, CDR1 MNHEY and CDR2 SMNVEV (reference sequence). The CDR3 loop spans 14 amino acids. CDR3 nucleotide sequence: TGTGCCAGCAGCCTCCTAGGAGAAAATGAAAAACTGTTTTTT. Amino acids: CASSLLGENEKLFF.

The V gene is TRBV7-9, the J gene TRBJ2-1, with D unresolved. Germline V gene data show CDR1 as SEHNR and CDR2 as FQNEAQ (reference sequence). V lost 1 base and J 3 bases, leaving 13 bases between the germline ends. This CDR3 region has 16 residues. As DNA, the CDR3 is TGTGCCAGCAGCTTAGTGAATAGCTGGAACTACAATGAGCAGTTCTTC. This sequence encodes CASSLVNSWNYNEQFF.

Details on this clone: At the DNA level, this CDR3 is encoded by other sequences in the same sample as well. The rearrangement joins TRBV6-5 to TRBJ1-5, with D possibly TRBD1 on 6 matching bases. CDR3 length: 13 residues. The germline V and J ends were trimmed by 5 bases and 7 bases, with 12 bases remaining between them. The V gene's germline CDR1 is MNHEY and CDR2 SVGAGI. CDR3: CASSPTGGQPQHF. In DNA form, the CDR3 reads TGTGCCAGCAGTCCGACAGGCGGGCAGCCCCAGCATTTT.

The chain carries TRBV7-3 and TRBJ2-1; TRBD1 matches at 10 bases. The length of the CDR3 is 16 residues. J was trimmed by 10 bases and V by 4 bases; bases with no gene match: 13. Germline-derived CDR1 and CDR2 are SGHTA and FQGTGA. The CDR3 spells CASSSTNGDRGKEQFF. CDR3 sequence (DNA): TGTGCCAGCAGCTCAACTAACGGGGACAGGGGAAAAGAGCAGTTCTTC.

The chain recombines TRBV7-9 with TRBJ2-7, with D maybe TRBD2 (6 bases). CDR1 and CDR2 from the germline V gene are SEHNR and FQNEAQ (reference sequence). V was shortened by 8 bases and J by 2 bases, with 13 bases between the two germline ends. The CDR3 has 13 residues. The CDR3 DNA sequence: TGTGCCAGCGCCGCGGGGCAGCCCTACGAGCAGTACTTC. This gives the protein CASAAGQPYEQYF.

The chain couples TRBV7-9 to TRBJ2-7, with TRBD1 identical over 9 bases. V dropped 0 bases and J dropped 4; count of bases not matched to a gene: 16. The CDR3 length is 19 residues. Germline CDR1 reads SEHNR; CDR2 reads FQNEAQ (reference sequence). CDR3 DNA: TGTGCCAGCAGCTTAGCGGGACAGGGACTTATAAGCCAAAGATACGAGCAGTACTTC. It translates to CASSLAGQGLISQRYEQYF.

The chain links TRBV6-5 to TRBJ2-7; 10 nucleotides align to TRBD2. CDR3 length equals 15 residues. Germline values: CDR1 MNHEY, CDR2 SVGAGI. V shed 6 bases and J 2 bases; nucleotides not matched to a gene: 7. In nucleotides, the CDR3 is TGTGCCAGCAGCCAAGCGGGAGGGCCTACCTACGAGCAGTACTTC. Its protein product is CASSQAGGPTYEQYF.

V is TRBV30 and J is TRBJ1-1; D is undetermined. The germline V gene encodes CDR1 GTSNPN and CDR2 SVGIG (reference sequence). With 5 bases removed from V and 2 bases from J, the gap between germline ends came to 12 bases. The CDR3 length is 13 residues. Here the CDR3 reads CAWVSPPNTEAFF. DNA of the CDR3: TGTGCCTGGGTCAGCCCACCCAACACTGAAGCTTTCTTT.

This rearrangement joins TRBV7-8 to TRBJ2-1; possibly TRBD1 for D (5 bases). V was cut by 4 bases and J by 7 bases, with 11 bases left in between. CDR1 SGHVS and CDR2 FQNEAQ come from the germline V gene. The CDR3 has 13 residues. The CDR3 loop is CASSSRTQNEQFF. DNA for the CDR3: TGTGCCAGCAGCTCCCGGACACAGAATGAGCAGTTCTTC.

The gene calls are TRBV5-4 and TRBJ2-3, with no clear D. The V gene's germline CDR1 is SGHNT and CDR2 YYREEE (reference sequence). This CDR3 contains 15 residues. The V end was cut by 4 bases, the J end by 0 bases, with 12 bases between. The CDR3 is CASSALTSSTDTQYF. In DNA, the CDR3 is TGTGCCAGCAGCGCGCTTACGAGTAGCACAGATACGCAGTATTTT.

For this clone: Other DNA sequences within the sample encode an identical CDR3. The genes are TRBV29-1 and TRBJ1-1; D gene uncertain. V lost 0 bases and J 1 base, leaving 9 bases between the germline ends. Germline V CDR1 and CDR2: SQVTM, ANQGSEA. The CDR3 is made up of 14 amino acids. CDR3 residues: CSVEDGRANTEAFF. The CDR3 nucleotides read TGCAGCGTTGAAGATGGTAGGGCGAACACTGAAGCTTTCTTT.

The chain couples TRBV4-3 to TRBJ1-5; D not certain. The CDR3 sequence is 13 residues long. Trimming removed 1 base at V and 5 bases at J, with 6 bases between. CDR1 is LGHNA and CDR2 is YSLEER in the germline V gene. This chain's CDR3 is CASSQGGHQPQHF. CDR3 DNA: TGCGCCAGCAGCCAAGGTGGCCATCAGCCCCAGCATTTT.

J is TRBJ2-3 and V is TRBV19, with 8 bases identical to TRBD2. This CDR3 is built from 15 residues. The J segment lost 1 base and the V segment lost 8 bases, leaving 8 bases of the junction unmatched. In germline, CDR1 is LNHDA, CDR2 SQIVND (reference sequence). The CDR3 spells CASSGRDTGTDTQYF. Written as DNA, the CDR3 is TGTGCCAGTTCCGGGAGGGACACGGGCACAGATACGCAGTATTTT.

This clone was detected only once. This chain connects TRBV11-3 to TRBJ2-3, with D possibly being TRBD1 or TRBD2 (7 bases each). V lost 8 bases to trimming and J lost 0 bases, with 12 bases between them. Germline CDR1 reads SGHNT; CDR2 reads YENEEA. There are 14 residues in the CDR3. The CDR3 DNA is TGTGCCAGCGCAGGGGGGGCAAGCACAGATACGCAGTATTTT. Translation: CASAGGASTDTQYF.